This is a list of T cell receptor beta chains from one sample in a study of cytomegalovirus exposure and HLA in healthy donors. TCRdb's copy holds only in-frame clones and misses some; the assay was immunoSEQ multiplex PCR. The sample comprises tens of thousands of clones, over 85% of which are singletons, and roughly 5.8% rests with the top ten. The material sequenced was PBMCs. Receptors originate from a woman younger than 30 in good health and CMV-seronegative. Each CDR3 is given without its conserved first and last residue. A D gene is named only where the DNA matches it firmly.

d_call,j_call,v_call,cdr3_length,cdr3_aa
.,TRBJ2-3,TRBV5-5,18,ASSLDGRWPKELSTDTQY
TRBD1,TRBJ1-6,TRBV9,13,ASSAGQGGNSPLH
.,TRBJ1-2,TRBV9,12,ASSVEAGRHGYT
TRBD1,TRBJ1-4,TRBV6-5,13,ASRRAKGAREKLF
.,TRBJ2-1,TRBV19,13,ASSTTDSSYNEQF
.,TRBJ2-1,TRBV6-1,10,ATGFSYNEQF
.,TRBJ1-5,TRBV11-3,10,ASPNSNQPQH
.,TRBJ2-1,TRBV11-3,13,ASSLGGRIYNEQF
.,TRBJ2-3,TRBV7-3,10,ASSPGGDTQY
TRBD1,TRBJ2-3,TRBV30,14,AWTLQDRGRTDTQY
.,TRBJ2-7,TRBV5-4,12,ASSPEPIYDEQY
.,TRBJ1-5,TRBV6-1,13,ASSAGLAINQPQH
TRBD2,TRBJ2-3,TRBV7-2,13,ASSSTSGLTDTQY
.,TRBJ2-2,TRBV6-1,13,ASSEATVHTGELF
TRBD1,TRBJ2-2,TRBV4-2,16,ASSPVSGRGLNTGELF
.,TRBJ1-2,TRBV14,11,ASSQGETYGYT
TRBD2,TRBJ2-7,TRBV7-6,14,ASSLFTSGEPHEQY
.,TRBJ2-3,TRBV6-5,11,ASGQRVADTQY
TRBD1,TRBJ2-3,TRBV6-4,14,ASSDTGGGGTDTQY
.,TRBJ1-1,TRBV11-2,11,ASSTAWNTEAF
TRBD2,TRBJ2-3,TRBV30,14,AWSVGLAGGGGTQY
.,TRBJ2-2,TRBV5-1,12,ASSLDRSTGELF